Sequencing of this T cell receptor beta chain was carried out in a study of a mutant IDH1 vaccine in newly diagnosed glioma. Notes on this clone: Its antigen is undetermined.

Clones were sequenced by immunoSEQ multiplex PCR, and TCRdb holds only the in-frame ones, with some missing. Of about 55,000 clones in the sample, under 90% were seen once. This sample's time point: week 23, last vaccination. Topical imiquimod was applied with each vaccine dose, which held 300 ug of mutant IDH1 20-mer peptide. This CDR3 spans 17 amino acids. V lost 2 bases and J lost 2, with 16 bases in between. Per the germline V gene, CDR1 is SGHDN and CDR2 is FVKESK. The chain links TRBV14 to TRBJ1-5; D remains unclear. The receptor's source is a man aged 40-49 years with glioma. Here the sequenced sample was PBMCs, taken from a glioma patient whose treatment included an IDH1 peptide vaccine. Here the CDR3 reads CASSQKLAAPGNQPQHF. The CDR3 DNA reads TGTGCCAGCAGCCAAAAGCTGGCAGCCCCTGGCAATCAGCCCCAGCATTTT.